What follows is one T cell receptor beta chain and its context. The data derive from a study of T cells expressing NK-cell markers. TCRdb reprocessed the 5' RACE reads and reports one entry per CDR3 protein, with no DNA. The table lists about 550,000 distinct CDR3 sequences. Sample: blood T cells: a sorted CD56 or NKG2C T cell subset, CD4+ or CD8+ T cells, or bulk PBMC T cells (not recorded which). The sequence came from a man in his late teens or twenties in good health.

The CDR3: CASSSSGTQLYNEQFF. The chain links TRBV5-1 to TRBJ2-1; lacking DNA, the TRBD2 call made by TCRdb goes unchecked. The CDR3 is made up of 16 amino acids. The germline V gene has CDR1 SGHRS and CDR2 YFSETQ.